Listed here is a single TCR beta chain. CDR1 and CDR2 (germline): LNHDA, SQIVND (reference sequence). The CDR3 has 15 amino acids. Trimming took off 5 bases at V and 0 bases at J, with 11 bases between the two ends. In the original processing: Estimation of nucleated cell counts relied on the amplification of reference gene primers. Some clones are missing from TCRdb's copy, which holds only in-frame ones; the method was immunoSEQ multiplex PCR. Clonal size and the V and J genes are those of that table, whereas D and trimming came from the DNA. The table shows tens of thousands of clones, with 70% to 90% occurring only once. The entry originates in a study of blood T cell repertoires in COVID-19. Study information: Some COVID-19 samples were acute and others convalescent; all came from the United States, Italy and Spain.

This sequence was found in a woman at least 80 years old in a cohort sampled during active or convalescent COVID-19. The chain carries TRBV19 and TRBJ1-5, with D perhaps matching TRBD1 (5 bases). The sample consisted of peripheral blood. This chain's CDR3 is CASSPSGGSNQPQHF. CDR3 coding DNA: TGTGCCAGTAGTCCGTCCGGGGGTAGCAATCAGCCCCAGCATTTT.